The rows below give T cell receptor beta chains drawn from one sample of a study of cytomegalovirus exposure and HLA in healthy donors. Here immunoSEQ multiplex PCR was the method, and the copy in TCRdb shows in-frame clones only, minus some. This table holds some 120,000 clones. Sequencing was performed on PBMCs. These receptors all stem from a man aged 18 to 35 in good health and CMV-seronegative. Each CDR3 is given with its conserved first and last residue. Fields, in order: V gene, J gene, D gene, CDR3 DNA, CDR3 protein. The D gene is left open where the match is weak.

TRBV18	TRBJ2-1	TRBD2	TGTGCCAGCTCACCAATACTAGCGGGGGTCCATGAGCAGTTCTTC	CASSPILAGVHEQFF
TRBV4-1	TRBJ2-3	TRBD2	TGCGCCAGCAGCCAAGGGCGGGGGAGCACAGATACGCAGTATTTT	CASSQGRGSTDTQYF
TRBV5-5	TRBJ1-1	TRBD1	TGTGCCAGCAGCCTTTCTGGGGACAGAAGAAACACTGAAGCTTTCTTT	CASSLSGDRRNTEAFF
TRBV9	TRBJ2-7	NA	TGTGCCAGCAGCGTAGGGTGGGACAAATCCTACGAGCAGTACTTC	CASSVGWDKSYEQYF
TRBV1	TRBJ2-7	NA	TGCACCAGCAGCCCCTCCTGGGTAGCGGGGGGGCCTTGTACCTACGAGCAGTACTTC	CTSSPSWVAGGPCTYEQYF
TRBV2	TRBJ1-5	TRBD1	TGTGCCAGCAGTGGGGGACAGCGAAATCAGCCCCAGCATTTT	CASSGGQRNQPQHF
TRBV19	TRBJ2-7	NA	TGTGCCAGTAGTATAGCGGGGACTCAAAGGGCCTACGAGCAGTACTTC	CASSIAGTQRAYEQYF
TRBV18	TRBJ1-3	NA	TGTGCCAGCTCACGAGGCCTATCTTCTGGAAACACCATATATTTT	CASSRGLSSGNTIYF
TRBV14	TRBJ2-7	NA	TGTGCCAGCAGCCACCCTGGGCAGGGGTCCTACGAGCAGTACTTC	CASSHPGQGSYEQYF
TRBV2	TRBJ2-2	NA	TGTGCCAGCAAGGGGAACAGGGAAATCGGGGAGCTGTTTTTT	CASKGNREIGELFF
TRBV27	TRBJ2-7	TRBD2	TGTGCCAGCAGTTTATCGCGGAGCGGGGCCTCCTACGAGCAGTACTTC	CASSLSRSGASYEQYF
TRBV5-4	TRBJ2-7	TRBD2	TGTGCCAGCAGCTCAGGGACTAGCGGGAGCTTATACGAGCAGTACTTC	CASSSGTSGSLYEQYF
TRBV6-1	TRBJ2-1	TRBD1	TGTGCCAGTACGACAGGGGGCGATCTACATGAGCAGTTCTTC	CASTTGGDLHEQFF
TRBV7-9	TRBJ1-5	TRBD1	TGTGCCAGCAGCTTAGATAGGGGGCCAAATCAGCCCCAGCATTTT	CASSLDRGPNQPQHF
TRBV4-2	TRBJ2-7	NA	TGTGCCAGCAGCCAAGGTCCGACCGGAGGGCCCTACGAGCAGTACTTC	CASSQGPTGGPYEQYF
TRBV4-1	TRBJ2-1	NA	TGCGCCAGCAGCCAAGGGGTCCTAGACAGATACAATGAGCAGTTCTTC	CASSQGVLDRYNEQFF
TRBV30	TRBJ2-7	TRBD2	TGTGCCTGGAGTGTGGGGTCTAGCGGGAGGACCTACGAGCAGTACTTC	CAWSVGSSGRTYEQYF
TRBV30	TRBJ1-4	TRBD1	TGTGCCTGGGAACAGGGGGGAAATGAAAAACTGTTTTTT	CAWEQGGNEKLFF
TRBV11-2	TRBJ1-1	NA	TGTGCCAGCAGCTTAAATTTAAACACTGAAGCTTTCTTT	CASSLNLNTEAFF
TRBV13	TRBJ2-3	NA	TGTGCCAGCAGCTTAGACAGGGGCACAGATACGCAGTATTTT	CASSLDRGTDTQYF
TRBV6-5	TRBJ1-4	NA	TGTGCCACCCAGGGAGGCGCTAATGAAAAACTGTTTTTT	CATQGGANEKLFF
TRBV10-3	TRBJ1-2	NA	TGTGCCATCACGCCAGGAGGGCAAGGCTACACCTTC	CAITPGGQGYTF
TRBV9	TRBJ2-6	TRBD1	TGTGCCAGCAGCGCGACCTGGACAGGGTTCGGCTCTGGGGCCAACGTCCTGACTTTC	CASSATWTGFGSGANVLTF
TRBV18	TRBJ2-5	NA	TGTGCCAGCTCCCCCGGAGAGGGCGGCGAGACCCAGTACTTC	CASSPGEGGETQYF
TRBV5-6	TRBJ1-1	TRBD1	TGTGCCAGCAGCTCGCGTATGTTACAGGGGGACACTGAAGCTTTCTTT	CASSSRMLQGDTEAFF
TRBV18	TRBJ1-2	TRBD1	TGTGCCAGCTCACCGCGGACAGGGATTAGTGACTATGGCTACACCTTC	CASSPRTGISDYGYTF
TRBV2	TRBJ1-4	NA	TGTGCCAGCAGTGGCCTACAGGGTGGTGGGGAAAAACTGTTTTTT	CASSGLQGGGEKLFF
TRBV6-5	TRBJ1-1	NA	TGTGCCAGCAGCCTTCGGGGGGGCCAGGGCACTGAAGCTTTCTTT	CASSLRGGQGTEAFF
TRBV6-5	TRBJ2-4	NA	TGTGCCAGCAAGGCGGGAAACATTCAGTACTTC	CASKAGNIQYF
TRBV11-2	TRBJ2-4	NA	TGTGCCAGCAGTCCATCTGGACATGATTCGGCCATTCAGTACTTC	CASSPSGHDSAIQYF
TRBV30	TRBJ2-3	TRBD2	TGTGCCTGGAGTCCTGGGACTATAGGAGATACGCAGTATTTT	CAWSPGTIGDTQYF
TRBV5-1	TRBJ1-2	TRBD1	TGCGCCAGCAGCTCGGGACAGGGAAATAACTATGGCTACACCTTC	CASSSGQGNNYGYTF
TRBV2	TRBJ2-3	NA	TGTGCCAGCAGTTGGTCAGGGACTAGCACAGATACGCAGTATTTT	CASSWSGTSTDTQYF
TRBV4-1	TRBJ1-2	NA	TGCGCCAGCAGCCAAGATCGCGGCGCAGGGGCGGGTGGCTACACCTTC	CASSQDRGAGAGGYTF
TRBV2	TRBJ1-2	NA	TGTGCCAGCAGTTTCGAAGCGACAGGCATCTATGGCTACACCTTC	CASSFEATGIYGYTF